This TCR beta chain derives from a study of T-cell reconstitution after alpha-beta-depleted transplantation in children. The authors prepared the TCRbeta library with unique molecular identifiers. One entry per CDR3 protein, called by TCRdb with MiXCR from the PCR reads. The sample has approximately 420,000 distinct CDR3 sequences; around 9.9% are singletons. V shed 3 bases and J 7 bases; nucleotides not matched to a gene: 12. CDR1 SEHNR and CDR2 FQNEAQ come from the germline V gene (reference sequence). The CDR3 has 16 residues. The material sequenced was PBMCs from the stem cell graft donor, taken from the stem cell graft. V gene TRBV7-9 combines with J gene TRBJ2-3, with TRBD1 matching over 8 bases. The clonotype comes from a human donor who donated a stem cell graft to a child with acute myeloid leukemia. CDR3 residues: CASSFVSTGAINTQYF. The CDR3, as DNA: TGTGCCAGCAGCTTTGTGTCGACAGGGGCCATCAATACGCAGTATTTT.